This is a list of T cell receptor beta chains from one sample in a study of OX40 agonist ivuxolimab in advanced cancers. The repertoire was sequenced with immunoSEQ multiplex PCR; TCRdb's copy has only in-frame clones and lacks some. This table holds tens of thousands of clones, 89% found once. Sequences were derived from CD4+ or CD8+ T cells sorted from blood, sampled in a trial of the OX40 agonist ivuxolimab. The receptors derive from an adult with an advanced solid tumor such as melanoma, head and neck, liver or kidney cancer. CDR3s include the opening cysteine and the closing phenylalanine or tryptophan. A D gene is named only where the DNA matches it firmly. Some rows mark clone size as missing; the rest say once, few, many or name a class of expanded clone.

abundance	d_gene	v_gene	j_gene	CDR3aa	CDR3nt
-	-	TRBV5-8	TRBJ1-5	CASSLYNQPQHF	TGTGCCAGCAGCTTGTACAATCAGCCCCAGCATTTT
-	-	TRBV6-1	TRBJ1-2	CASSEAWGSNYGYTF	TGTGCCAGCAGTGAAGCGTGGGGATCTAACTATGGCTACACCTTC
-	-	TRBV7-2	TRBJ2-5	CASSLSSRQETQYF	TGTGCCAGCAGCTTGAGTTCCAGGCAAGAGACCCAGTACTTC
-	-	TRBV11-2	TRBJ1-2	CASSLAAYGYTF	TGTGCCAGCAGCTTAGCGGCATATGGCTACACCTTC
-	-	TRBV2	TRBJ2-7	CASTREAGTYEQYF	TGTGCCAGCACGCGAGAAGCGGGTACCTACGAGCAGTACTTC
-	-	TRBV28	TRBJ2-2	CASSLPEAGELFF	TGTGCCAGCAGTTTGCCAGAAGCTGGGGAGCTGTTTTTT
-	TRBD1	TRBV7-8	TRBJ1-6	CASSLPPGQNNSPLHF	TGTGCCAGCAGCTTGCCCCCGGGACAGAATAATTCACCCCTCCACTTT
-	-	TRBV28	TRBJ1-2	CASSFIGQGYTF	TGTGCCAGCAGTTTCATAGGACAGGGCTACACCTTC
-	-	TRBV18	TRBJ1-6	CASSPGVPDNSPLHF	TGTGCCAGCTCACCGGGAGTCCCGGATAATTCACCCCTCCACTTT
-	-	TRBV7-2	TRBJ1-5	CASSPQSGNQPQHF	TGTGCCAGCAGCCCCCAAAGCGGCAATCAGCCCCAGCATTTT
-	-	TRBV19	TRBJ1-5	CASSLDRYSNQPQHF	TGTGCCAGTAGCCTGGACAGATATAGCAATCAGCCCCAGCATTTT
-	-	TRBV4-3	TRBJ1-1	CASSQVSGFAEAFF	TGCGCCAGCAGCCAAGTCTCAGGGTTCGCTGAAGCTTTCTTT
-	TRBD1	TRBV18	TRBJ1-4	CASSLQQGASEKLFF	TGTGCCAGCTCACTCCAACAGGGGGCGAGTGAAAAACTGTTTTTT
-	TRBD1	TRBV23-1	TRBJ2-7	CASSHPGATSERTGNFKEDEQYF	TGCGCCAGCAGTCACCCCGGAGCAACTTCCGAGAGGACAGGGAATTTCAAGGAGGACGAGCAGTACTTC
few	TRBD2	TRBV7-2	TRBJ2-3	CASSLALAEGGDTQYF	TGTGCCAGCAGCTTAGCACTAGCGGAGGGGGGAGATACGCAGTATTTT
-	TRBD1	TRBV11-2	TRBJ1-6	CASSLQGNENSPLHF	TGTGCCAGCAGCCTACAGGGGAACGAGAATTCACCCCTCCACTTT
once	-	TRBV7-2	TRBJ2-7	CASSLGGTGSYEQYF	TGTGCCAGCAGCTTAGGGGGGACCGGCTCCTACGAGCAGTACTTC
-	-	TRBV5-4	TRBJ2-7	CASSEDISGEQYF	TGTGCCAGCAGCGAGGACATCTCGGGGGAGCAGTACTTC
-	-	TRBV18	TRBJ2-2	CASSGGKTNTGELFF	TGTGCCAGCTCAGGGGGTAAAACGAACACCGGGGAGCTGTTTTTT
-	TRBD1	TRBV6-4	TRBJ1-6	CASRQGDSNSPLHF	TGTGCCAGCCGACAGGGGGATTCTAATTCACCCCTCCACTTT
-	TRBD2	TRBV6-4	TRBJ2-3	CASSEVAGAYTDTQYF	TGTGCCAGCAGTGAGGTAGCGGGGGCCTACACAGATACGCAGTATTTT
once	-	TRBV10-3	TRBJ1-3	CAISERSSSGNTIYF	TGTGCCATCAGTGAGCGGAGTAGCTCTGGAAACACCATATATTTT
-	TRBD1	TRBV10-2	TRBJ1-5	CASSEQGAGNQPQHF	TGCGCCAGCAGTGAGCAGGGGGCCGGCAATCAGCCCCAGCATTTT
-	-	TRBV6-6	TRBJ1-1	CASSKPSEVRAFF	TGTGCCAGCAGTAAGCCTTCGGAGGTCAGAGCTTTCTTT
-	-	TRBV5-1	TRBJ2-1	CASSWAGRDEQFF	TGCGCCAGCAGCTGGGCAGGGCGGGATGAGCAGTTCTTC
once	-	TRBV27	TRBJ2-7	CASSRYPTYEQYF	TGTGCCAGCAGTCGCTACCCAACCTACGAGCAGTACTTC
few	-	TRBV6-4	TRBJ2-7	CASSDQGGYEQYF	TGTGCCAGCAGTGACCAGGGAGGATACGAGCAGTACTTC
few	-	TRBV30	TRBJ2-3	CAWSGAEIADTQYF	TGTGCCTGGAGTGGGGCCGAGATAGCAGATACGCAGTATTTT
-	TRBD2	TRBV11-2	TRBJ2-1	CASSPVTSGRNEQFF	TGTGCCAGCAGCCCGGTGACTAGCGGGAGGAATGAGCAGTTCTTC
-	-	TRBV11-2	TRBJ1-1	CASSFETGNTEAFF	TGTGCCAGCAGCTTCGAAACAGGGAACACTGAAGCTTTCTTT
-	-	TRBV11-2	TRBJ2-7	CASSLESRGPYEQYF	TGTGCCAGCAGCTTGGAATCCCGGGGGCCCTACGAGCAGTACTTC
once	-	TRBV7-8	TRBJ1-2	CASSLSSTVNYGYTF	TGTGCCAGCAGTTTATCGTCCACAGTAAACTATGGCTACACCTTC
-	-	TRBV19	TRBJ1-2	CASSINYGYTF	TGTGCCAGTAGTATCAACTATGGCTACACCTTC
-	-	TRBV19	TRBJ1-2	CASSIDRGTYGYTF	TGTGCCAGTAGTATAGATCGGGGGACCTATGGCTACACCTTC
-	-	TRBV7-2	TRBJ1-1	CASSLNGLETEAFF	TGTGCCAGCAGCTTAAATGGATTAGAGACTGAAGCTTTCTTT
-	TRBD1	TRBV18	TRBJ1-4	CASSFNRGLNEKLFF	TGTGCCAGCTCATTTAACAGGGGGCTAAATGAAAAACTGTTTTTT
-	-	TRBV7-3	TRBJ1-1	CASSYQGATEAFF	TGTGCCAGCAGTTATCAGGGTGCCACTGAAGCTTTCTTT
-	TRBD1	TRBV25-1	TRBJ1-1	CASSVLGQSNEAFF	TGTGCCAGCAGTGTATTGGGACAGTCCAATGAAGCTTTCTTT
-	TRBD1	TRBV19	TRBJ2-1	CATAGQGGNEQFF	TGTGCCACTGCCGGACAGGGGGGCAATGAGCAGTTCTTC
once	-	TRBV7-9	TRBJ1-2	CASSHGQSYGYTF	TGTGCCAGCAGCCATGGACAGTCGTATGGCTACACCTTC
-	TRBD2	TRBV5-1	TRBJ2-3	CASSKGTRETTDTQYF	TGCGCCAGCAGCAAAGGGACGCGGGAGACGACAGATACGCAGTATTTT
-	-	TRBV6-6	TRBJ1-3	CASSHKQGFSGNTMYF	TGTGCCAGCAGTCATAAACAGGGCTTCTCTGGAAACACCATGTATTTT
-	-	TRBV7-3	TRBJ1-1	CASSLTAGLNTEAFF	TGTGCCAGCAGCTTAACGGCAGGATTGAACACTGAAGCTTTCTTT
-	-	TRBV4-1	TRBJ1-5	CASSQGQISNQPQHF	TGCGCCAGCAGCCAAGGACAGATTAGCAATCAGCCCCAGCATTTT
-	-	TRBV25-1	TRBJ2-2	CASSVQGKKTGELFF	TGTGCCAGCAGTGTTCAGGGGAAAAAAACCGGGGAGCTGTTTTTT
-	-	TRBV7-6	TRBJ1-3	CASTPAPGPSGNTIYF	TGTGCCAGCACCCCCGCCCCCGGCCCCTCTGGAAACACCATATATTTT
-	TRBD2	TRBV4-2	TRBJ2-1	CASSQLPTSGGASEQFF	TGTGCCAGCAGCCAATTACCTACTAGCGGGGGGGCCAGTGAGCAGTTCTTC
-	-	TRBV23-1	TRBJ2-5	CASSQSIRGITLQYF	TGCGCCAGCAGTCAATCCATAAGGGGCATAACTCTCCAGTACTTC
-	-	TRBV5-1	TRBJ2-5	CASSSPQGGETQYF	TGCGCCAGCAGCTCCCCACAGGGAGGAGAGACCCAGTACTTC
-	-	TRBV7-2	TRBJ2-7	CASSLVQAKYEQYF	TGTGCCAGCAGCTTAGTACAGGCCAAATACGAGCAGTACTTC
-	TRBD2	TRBV28	TRBJ2-3	CAASGGSTDTQYF	TGTGCCGCTAGCGGGGGGTCGACAGATACGCAGTATTTT
-	-	TRBV7-6	TRBJ2-7	CASSLKPGLSYEQYF	TGTGCCAGCAGCTTAAAACCAGGACTCTCCTACGAGCAGTACTTC
few	TRBD1	TRBV15	TRBJ1-1	CATSRDRANTEAFF	TGTGCCACCAGCAGGGACAGGGCCAACACTGAAGCTTTCTTT
-	TRBD1	TRBV19	TRBJ2-3	CASSPGTGGGGDTQYF	TGTGCCAGTAGTCCGGGGACAGGAGGAGGTGGAGATACGCAGTATTTT
-	TRBD1	TRBV29-1	TRBJ1-2	CSVVVRQGGYGYTF	TGCAGCGTTGTCGTCCGACAGGGGGGCTATGGCTACACCTTC
-	-	TRBV11-2	TRBJ2-7	CASSPGGRSYEQYF	TGTGCCAGCAGCCCCGGGGGGCGTTCCTACGAGCAGTACTTC
-	TRBD1	TRBV4-2	TRBJ1-1	CASSQVIFGDSRAFF	TGTGCCAGCAGCCAAGTTATTTTCGGGGACAGTCGAGCTTTCTTT
-	TRBD1	TRBV19	TRBJ1-2	CASSIVSGKGANYGYTF	TGTGCCAGTAGTATCGTGTCGGGAAAGGGGGCAAACTATGGCTACACCTTC
-	-	TRBV18	TRBJ1-1	CASSERRTNTEAFF	TGTGCCAGCTCGGAACGACGGACGAACACTGAAGCTTTCTTT
-	-	TRBV11-2	TRBJ1-4	CASRPGNLGEKLFF	TGTGCCAGCAGACCAGGGAATCTGGGTGAAAAACTGTTTTTT